Shown below are 20 T cell receptor beta chains from a single sample sequenced in a study of radiotherapy plus CTLA-4 blockade in lung cancer. Method: immunoSEQ multiplex PCR; TCRdb's copy keeps in-frame clones and lacks some. The sample carries tens of thousands of clones, roughly 85% recorded once. Specimen: peripheral blood, collected from a patient treated with radiotherapy plus ipilimumab. These receptors came from a human donor with non-small cell lung cancer who had a complete response to radiotherapy plus ipilimumab.

The rearrangement joins TRBV10-3 to TRBJ1-5; no clear D. The V end was cut by 5 bases, the J end by 2 bases, with 10 bases between. From germline, CDR1 is ENHRY and CDR2 SYGVKD. The CDR3 sequence is 14 residues long. CDR3: CAISREVGNQPQHF. The CDR3 DNA follows: TGTGCCATCAGTCGGGAGGTTGGCAATCAGCCCCAGCATTTT.

V usage is TRBV5-4 and J usage is TRBJ2-3, with D perhaps matching TRBD1 (6 bases). This CDR3 region has 15 residues. In germline, CDR1 is SGHNT, CDR2 YYREEE (reference sequence). Between the trimmed V and J ends, which lost 0 bases and 8 bases, there was a span of 16 bases. CDR3 protein: CASSLDGVKGVTQYF. CDR3 DNA sequence: TGTGCCAGCAGCTTGGACGGTGTAAAGGGGGTTACGCAGTATTTT.

The chain employs TRBV7-9 and TRBJ1-3; D is unresolved. Trimming took off 2 bases at V and 0 bases at J, with 5 bases between the two ends. Germline values: CDR1 SEHNR, CDR2 FQNEAQ (reference sequence). This CDR3 has 14 amino acids. The CDR3 protein is CASSLFVSGNTIYF. The CDR3 nucleotides are TGTGCCAGCAGCTTATTTGTCTCTGGAAACACCATATATTTT.

The J gene is TRBJ1-5, the V gene TRBV19; TRBD1 aligns across 7 bases. The germline V gene encodes CDR1 LNHDA and CDR2 SQIVND (reference sequence). V was clipped by 4 bases and J by 2 bases; unmatched bases: 14. The CDR3 runs to 18 residues. CDR3 region: CASSTGWTGPGGNQPQHF. The CDR3 DNA follows: TGTGCCAGTAGTACAGGATGGACAGGCCCTGGGGGCAATCAGCCCCAGCATTTT.

The chain combines TRBV9 with TRBJ1-4, with TRBD1 as a possible D gene (6 bases). Germline CDR1 reads SGDLS; CDR2 reads YYNGEE. The CDR3 runs to 16 residues. Trimming shortened V by 7 bases and J by 6 bases, and 22 bases separated the two germline ends. CDR3 DNA: TGTGCCAGCTCCCCCGGGACACCCAAGGGGGATGAAAAACTGTTTTTT. Its protein product is CASSPGTPKGDEKLFF.

V and J are TRBV5-1 and TRBJ1-4; no reliable D call. This CDR3 comprises 12 residues. V shed 4 bases and J shed 5 bases, with 6 bases lying between them. Per the germline V gene, CDR1 is SGHRS and CDR2 is YFSETQ. Here the CDR3 DNA reads TGCGCCAGCAGCCCGGGGAATGAAAAACTGTTTTTT. Translating gives CASSPGNEKLFF.

The rearrangement uses TRBV19 and TRBJ1-1; D gene uncertain. The CDR3 is made up of 14 amino acids. V dropped 3 bases and J dropped 1 base, with 9 bases sitting between them. Germline CDR1 and CDR2: LNHDA and SQIVND (reference sequence). CDR3 bases: TGTGCCAGTAGTATGAGGGCAGCGAACACTGAAGCTTTCTTT. It codes for CASSMRAANTEAFF.

V gene TRBV5-4 combines with J gene TRBJ2-3; 11 positions match TRBD2. Per germline, CDR1 SGHNT and CDR2 YYREEE (reference sequence). The CDR3 extends over 15 amino acids. Unmatched junction bases numbered 3, after V lost 3 bases and J lost 3 bases. The CDR3 DNA follows: TGTGCCAGCAGCTCCGGGACTAGCGGTACAGATACGCAGTATTTT. Residues: CASSSGTSGTDTQYF.

The chain uses TRBV5-1 and TRBJ1-3, with D possibly matching TRBD1 (5 bases). With 4 bases removed from V and 0 bases from J, the gap between germline ends came to 14 bases. Germline CDR1 is SGHRS and CDR2 is YFSETQ. The CDR3 spans 16 residues. The CDR3 sequence: CASSLGLSNSGNTIYF. For the CDR3, the DNA is TGCGCCAGCAGCCTGGGGCTCTCGAACTCTGGAAACACCATATATTTT.

The rearrangement links TRBV19 to TRBJ1-2, with unresolved D. The CDR3 has 16 amino acids. V dropped 0 bases and J dropped 0 bases, with 11 bases sitting between them. CDR1 is LNHDA and CDR2 is SQIVND in the germline V gene (reference sequence). CDR3 bases: TGTGCCAGTAGTATAGAGCCCTCAAAATCTAACTATGGCTACACCTTC. Its protein product is CASSIEPSKSNYGYTF.

The J gene is TRBJ1-6, the V gene TRBV5-1; D is unclear. Trimming took 0 bases from V and 10 from J, leaving 14 bases between them. This CDR3 is built from 15 residues. CDR1 SGHRS and CDR2 YFSETQ come from the germline V gene. CDR3 nucleotides: TGCGCCAGCAGCTTGGAGATGAGGTCTGGCTCACCCCTCCACTTT. Protein sequence: CASSLEMRSGSPLHF.

The chain links TRBV7-8 to TRBJ1-1; 8 bases agree with TRBD1. V trimming: 0 bases; J trimming: 1 base; junction bases outside the gene matches: 10. The germline CDR1 and CDR2 sequences are SGHVS and FQNEAQ. The CDR3 sequence is 18 residues long. The CDR3 DNA follows: TGTGCCAGCAGCTTAGCGAAACGGGCCGGGACAGGGAACACTGAAGCTTTCTTT. Amino acid sequence: CASSLAKRAGTGNTEAFF. The full variable domain, rest sourced from reference TRBV7-8 and TRBJ1-1, is GAGVSQSPRYKVAKRGQDVALRCDPISGHVSLFWYQQALGQGPEFLTYFQNEAQLDKSGLPSDRFFAERPEGSVSTLKIQRTQQEDSAVYLCASSLAKRAGTGNTEAFFGQGTRLTVV.

The rearrangement uses TRBV7-2 and TRBJ1-6; maybe TRBD1 (5 bases). Germline values: CDR1 SGHTA, CDR2 FQGNSA. This CDR3 has 17 residues. V lost 5 bases and J 14 bases, leaving 28 bases between the germline ends. Here the CDR3 DNA reads TGTGCCAGCAGCCCCTTTACACCCCAGGGAAGAGGAGTTACCCTCCACTTT. This translates into CASSPFTPQGRGVTLHF.

The chain uses TRBV7-2 and TRBJ2-7, with 13 bases that match TRBD2. Germline V gene data show CDR1 as SGHTA and CDR2 as FQGNSA. V was pared by 0 bases and J by 8 bases, with 7 bases of the junction left unmatched. This CDR3 is 16 amino acids long. The CDR3 DNA sequence: TGTGCCAGCAGCTTAGCGCAGGGACTAGCGGGATCACAGCAGTACTTC. Its protein is CASSLAQGLAGSQQYF.

The J gene is TRBJ2-2, the V gene TRBV5-4, with TRBD2 identical over 8 bases. V lost 2 bases to trimming and J lost 4 bases; unmatched junction nucleotides: 4. From germline, CDR1 is SGHNT and CDR2 YYREEE (reference sequence). CDR3 length equals 15 residues. The CDR3 here is CASSFSGSITGELFF. The CDR3 nucleotides are TGTGCCAGCAGCTTCAGCGGGAGTATCACCGGGGAGCTGTTTTTT.

The chain links TRBV5-4 to TRBJ2-7; 8 bases are a match to TRBD2. This CDR3 spans 13 amino acids. Germline V gives CDR1 SGHNT, CDR2 YYREEE (reference sequence). Trimming removed 4 bases from V and 7 bases from J; junction bases left unmatched: 7. In nucleotides, the CDR3 is TGTGCCAGCAGCCCCGGGACTAGTGGGGAGCAGTACGTC. Protein: CASSPGTSGEQYV.

This chain joins TRBV4-3 and TRBJ2-1; the D gene is possibly TRBD1 (6 bases). This CDR3 spans 15 amino acids. The germline V and J ends were trimmed by 5 bases and 3 bases, with 14 bases remaining between them. Germline CDR1 and CDR2: LGHNA and YSLEER. The CDR3 sequence is CASSGSTGNYNEQFF. Written as DNA, the CDR3 is TGCGCCAGCAGCGGATCGACAGGAAACTACAATGAGCAGTTCTTC.

The chain couples TRBV11-2 to TRBJ2-2, with D unresolved. V gave up 1 base and J gave up 1 base, with 4 bases separating them. Germline V gives CDR1 SGHAT, CDR2 FQNNGV. The CDR3 has 14 amino acids. CDR3 residues: CASSLVRNTGELFF. Written as DNA, the CDR3 is TGTGCCAGCAGCTTAGTTCGGAACACCGGGGAGCTGTTTTTT.

This clone is classed as medium-sized. The rearrangement joins TRBV29-1 to TRBJ1-2; D remains ambiguous. The ends were cut back, 5 bases at V and 0 bases at J, with 13 bases in the middle. The CDR3 runs 14 residues. The germline CDR1 and CDR2 sequences are SQVTM and ANQGSEA. CDR3 amino acids: CSVYWGFPNYGYTF. The CDR3 nucleotides read TGCAGCGTTTACTGGGGTTTTCCTAACTATGGCTACACCTTC.

Only a few counts were recorded for this clone. The V call is TRBV7-2, the J call TRBJ1-2, with D hard to call. Trimming removed 5 bases from V and 3 bases from J, with 13 bases in between. Germline-derived CDR1 and CDR2 are SGHTA and FQGNSA. This CDR3 is 14 amino acids long. The CDR3: CASSLGSVDYGYTF. CDR3 DNA sequence: TGTGCCAGCAGCCTGGGGTCAGTAGACTATGGCTACACCTTC.